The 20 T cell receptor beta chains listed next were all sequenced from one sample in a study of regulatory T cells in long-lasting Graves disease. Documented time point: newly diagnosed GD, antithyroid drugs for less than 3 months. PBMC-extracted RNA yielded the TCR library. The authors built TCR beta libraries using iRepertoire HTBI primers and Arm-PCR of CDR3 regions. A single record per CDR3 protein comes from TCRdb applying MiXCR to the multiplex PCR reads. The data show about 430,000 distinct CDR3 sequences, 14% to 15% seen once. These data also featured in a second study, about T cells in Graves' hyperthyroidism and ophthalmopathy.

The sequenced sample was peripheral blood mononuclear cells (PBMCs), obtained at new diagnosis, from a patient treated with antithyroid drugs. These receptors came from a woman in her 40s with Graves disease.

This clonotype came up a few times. The CDR3 sequence is CASSQDRWEGRSYNEQFF. DNA of the CDR3: TGTGCCAGCAGCCAAGATAGGTGGGAGGGCCGCTCCTACAATGAGCAGTTCTTC. This chain uses TRBV4-2 with TRBJ2-1; 7 nucleotides line up with TRBD2. Germline lookup yields CDR1 LGHNA and CDR2 YNFKEQ. The CDR3 consists of 18 residues. The junction had 8 bases not matched to a gene; V was cut back by 0 bases and J by 0 bases.

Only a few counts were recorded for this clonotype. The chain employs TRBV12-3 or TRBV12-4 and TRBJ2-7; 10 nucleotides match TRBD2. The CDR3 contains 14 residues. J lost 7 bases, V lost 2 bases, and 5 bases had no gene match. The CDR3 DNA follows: TGTGCCAGCAGTTTATCTAGCGGGAGCAGGGAGCAGTACTTC. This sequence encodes CASSLSSGSREQYF.

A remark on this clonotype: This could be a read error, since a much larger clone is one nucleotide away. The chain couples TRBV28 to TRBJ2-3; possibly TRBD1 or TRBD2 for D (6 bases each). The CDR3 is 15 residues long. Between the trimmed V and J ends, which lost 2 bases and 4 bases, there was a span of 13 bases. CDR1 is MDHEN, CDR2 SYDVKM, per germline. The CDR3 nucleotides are TGTGCCAGCAGTTTAAATAGGGGGGATTCAGATACGCAGTATTTT. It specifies CASSLNRGDSDTQYF. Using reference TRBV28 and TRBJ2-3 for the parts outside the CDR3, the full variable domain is DVKVTQSSRYLVKRTGEKVFLECVQDMDHENMFWYRQDPGLGLRLIYFSYDVKMKEKGDIPEGYSVSREKKERFSLILESASTNQTSMYLCASSLNRGDSDTQYFGPGTRLTVL.

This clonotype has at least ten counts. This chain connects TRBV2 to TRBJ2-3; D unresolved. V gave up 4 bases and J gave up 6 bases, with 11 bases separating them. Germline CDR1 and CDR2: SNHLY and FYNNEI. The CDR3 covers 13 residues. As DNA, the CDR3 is TGTGCCAGCAGTGTAGCTGGGCAGGATACGCAGTATTTT. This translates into CASSVAGQDTQYF.

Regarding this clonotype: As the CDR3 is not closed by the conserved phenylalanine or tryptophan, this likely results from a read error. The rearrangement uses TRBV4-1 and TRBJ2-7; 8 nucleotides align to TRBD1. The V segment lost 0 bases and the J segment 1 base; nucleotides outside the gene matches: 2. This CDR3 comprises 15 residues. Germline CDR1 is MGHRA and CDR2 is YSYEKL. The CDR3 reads CASSQEWTGSYEQYS. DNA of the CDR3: TGCGCCAGCAGCCAAGAGTGGACAGGGTCCTACGAGCAGTACTCC.

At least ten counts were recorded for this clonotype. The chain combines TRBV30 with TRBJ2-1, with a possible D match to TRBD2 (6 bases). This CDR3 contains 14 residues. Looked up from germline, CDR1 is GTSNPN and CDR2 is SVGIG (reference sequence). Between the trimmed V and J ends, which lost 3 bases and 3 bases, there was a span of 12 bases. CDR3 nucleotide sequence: TGTGCCTGGAGACCCCCGGGACTCTACAATGAGCAGTTCTTC. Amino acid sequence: CAWRPPGLYNEQFF.

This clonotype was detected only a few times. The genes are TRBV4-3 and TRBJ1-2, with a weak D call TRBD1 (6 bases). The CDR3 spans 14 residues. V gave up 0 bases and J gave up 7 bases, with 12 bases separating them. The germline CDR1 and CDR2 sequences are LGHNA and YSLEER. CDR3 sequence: CASSQDMGAGGYTF. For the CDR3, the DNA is TGCGCCAGCAGCCAAGATATGGGGGCGGGTGGCTACACCTTC.

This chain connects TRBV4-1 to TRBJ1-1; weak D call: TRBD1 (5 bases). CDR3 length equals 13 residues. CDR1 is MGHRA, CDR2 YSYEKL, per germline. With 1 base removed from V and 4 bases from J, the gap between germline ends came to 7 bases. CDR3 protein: CASSQGDSTEAFF. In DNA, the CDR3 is TGCGCCAGCAGCCAAGGAGACAGCACTGAAGCTTTCTTT.

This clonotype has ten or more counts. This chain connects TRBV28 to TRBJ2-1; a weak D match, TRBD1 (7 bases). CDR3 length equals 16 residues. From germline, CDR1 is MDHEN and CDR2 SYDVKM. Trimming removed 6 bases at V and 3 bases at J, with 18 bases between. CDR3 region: CASSYRQGLSYNEQFF. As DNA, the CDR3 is TGTGCCAGCAGCTACCGACAGGGACTGAGCTACAATGAGCAGTTCTTC.

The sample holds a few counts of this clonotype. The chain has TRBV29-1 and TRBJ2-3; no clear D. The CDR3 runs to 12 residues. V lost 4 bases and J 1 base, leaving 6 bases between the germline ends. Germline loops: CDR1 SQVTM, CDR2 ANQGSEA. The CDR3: CSVGTGTDTQYF. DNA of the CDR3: TGCAGCGTTGGTACCGGCACAGATACGCAGTATTTT.

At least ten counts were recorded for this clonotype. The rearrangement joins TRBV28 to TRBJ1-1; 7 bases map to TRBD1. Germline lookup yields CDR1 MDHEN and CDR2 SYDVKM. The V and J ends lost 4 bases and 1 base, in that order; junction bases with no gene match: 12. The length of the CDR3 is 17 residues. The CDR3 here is CASSSTFGQAPNTEAFF. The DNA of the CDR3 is TGTGCCAGCAGTTCGACTTTCGGACAGGCCCCGAACACTGAAGCTTTCTTT. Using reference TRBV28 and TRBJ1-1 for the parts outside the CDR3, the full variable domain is DVKVTQSSRYLVKRTGEKVFLECVQDMDHENMFWYRQDPGLGLRLIYFSYDVKMKEKGDIPEGYSVSREKKERFSLILESASTNQTSMYLCASSSTFGQAPNTEAFFGQGTRLTVV.

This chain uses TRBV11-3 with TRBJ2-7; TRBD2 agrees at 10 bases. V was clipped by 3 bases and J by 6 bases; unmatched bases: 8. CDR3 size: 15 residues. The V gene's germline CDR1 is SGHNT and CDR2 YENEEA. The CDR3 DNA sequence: TGTGCCAGCAGCTTTGGGGGAGCGGGAGGGCTCGAGCAGTACTTC. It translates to CASSFGGAGGLEQYF.

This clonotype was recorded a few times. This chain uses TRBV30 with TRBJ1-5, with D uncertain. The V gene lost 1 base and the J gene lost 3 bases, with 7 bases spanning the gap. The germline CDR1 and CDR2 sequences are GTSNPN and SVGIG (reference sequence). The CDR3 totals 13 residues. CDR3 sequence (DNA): TGTGCCTGGAGTGGAGGAGACAATCAGCCCCAGCATTTT. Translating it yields CAWSGGDNQPQHF.

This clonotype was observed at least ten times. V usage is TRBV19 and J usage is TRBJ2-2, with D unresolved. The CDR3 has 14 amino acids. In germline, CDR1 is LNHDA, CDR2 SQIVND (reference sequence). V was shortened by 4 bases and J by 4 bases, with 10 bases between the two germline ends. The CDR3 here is CASSTLDLTGELFF. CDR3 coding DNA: TGTGCCAGTAGTACCCTCGACCTCACCGGGGAGCTGTTTTTT.

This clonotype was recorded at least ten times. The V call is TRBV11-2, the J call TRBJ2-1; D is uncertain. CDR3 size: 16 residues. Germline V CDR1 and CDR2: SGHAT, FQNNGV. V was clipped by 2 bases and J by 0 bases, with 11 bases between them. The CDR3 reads CASSLFLSDSYNEQFF. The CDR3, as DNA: TGTGCCAGCAGCTTATTTCTTTCCGACTCCTACAATGAGCAGTTCTTC.

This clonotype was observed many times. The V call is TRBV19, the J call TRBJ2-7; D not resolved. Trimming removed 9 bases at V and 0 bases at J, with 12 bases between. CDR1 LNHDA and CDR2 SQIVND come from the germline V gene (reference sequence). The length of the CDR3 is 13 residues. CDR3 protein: CARGRASSYEQYF. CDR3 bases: TGTGCCAGGGGAAGGGCGAGCTCCTACGAGCAGTACTTC.

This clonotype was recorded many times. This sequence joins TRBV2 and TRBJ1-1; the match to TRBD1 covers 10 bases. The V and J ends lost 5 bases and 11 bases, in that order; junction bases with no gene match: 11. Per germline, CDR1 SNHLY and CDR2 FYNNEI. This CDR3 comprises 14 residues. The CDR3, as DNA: TGTGCCAGCAGTACCCCCCGGGACAGGGGTGAGGCTTTCTTT. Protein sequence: CASSTPRDRGEAFF.

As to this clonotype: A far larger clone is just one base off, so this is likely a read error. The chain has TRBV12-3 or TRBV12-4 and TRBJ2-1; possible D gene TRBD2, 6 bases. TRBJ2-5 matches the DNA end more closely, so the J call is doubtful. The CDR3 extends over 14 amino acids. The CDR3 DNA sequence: TGTGCCAGCAGTCCCCTAGGGCATTCGGGGGCCCAGTACTTC. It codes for CASSPLGHSGAQYF.

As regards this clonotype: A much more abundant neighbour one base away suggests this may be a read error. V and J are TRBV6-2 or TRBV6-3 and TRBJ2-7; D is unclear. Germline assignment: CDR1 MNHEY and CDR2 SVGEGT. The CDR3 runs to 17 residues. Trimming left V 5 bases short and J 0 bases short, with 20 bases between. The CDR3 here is CASSVLLARSPSYEQYF. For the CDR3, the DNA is TGTGCCAGCAGTGTGCTCCTGGCCAGGAGCCCCTCCTACGAGCAGTACTTC.

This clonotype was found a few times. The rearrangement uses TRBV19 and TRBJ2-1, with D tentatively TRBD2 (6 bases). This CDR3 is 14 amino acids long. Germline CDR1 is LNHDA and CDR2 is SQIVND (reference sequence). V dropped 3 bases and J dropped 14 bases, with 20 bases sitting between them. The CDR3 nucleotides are TGTGCCAGTAGTATGGGCGAGGTGGGAGGCGGGGAGTTCTTC. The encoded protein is CASSMGEVGGGEFF.